What follows are 32 T cell receptor beta chains derived from one specimen sequenced in a study of blood T cell repertoires in COVID-19. TCRdb's copy holds only in-frame clones and misses some; the assay was immunoSEQ multiplex PCR. The data show 100,000 to 150,000 clones, with under 90% seen just once and 2% to 3% held by the top ten. The sequenced sample consisted of PBMCs or T cells enriched from blood (not recorded which). These receptors were obtained from a man in his forties with acute COVID-19.

The chain couples TRBV10-3 to TRBJ1-6, with TRBD1 matching over 10 bases. The CDR3 is 16 residues long. J gave up 6 bases and V 5 bases, and 7 bases lay outside the gene matches. Germline CDR1 ENHRY, CDR2 SYGVKD. CDR3: CAISPSTGGSNSPLHF. In DNA, the CDR3 is TGTGCCATCAGTCCATCGACAGGGGGCTCTAATTCACCCCTCCACTTT.

The chain has TRBV7-9 and TRBJ1-4, with 7 bases fitting TRBD1. The V and J ends lost 1 base and 4 bases, in that order; junction bases with no gene match: 9. Germline CDR1 and CDR2: SEHNR and FQNEAQ (reference sequence). The CDR3 is made up of 17 amino acids. CDR3 sequence reads: CASSLVFQGVVNEKLFF. For the CDR3, the DNA is TGTGCCAGCAGCTTAGTGTTCCAGGGGGTCGTTAATGAAAAACTGTTTTTT.

CDR3 coding DNA: TGCAGCGTTAGAACAGGGGTGGCGACTGAAGCTTTCTTT. Its translation: CSVRTGVATEAFF. The chain carries TRBV29-1 and TRBJ1-1, with 7 bases lining up with TRBD1. The V gene's germline CDR1 is SQVTM and CDR2 ANQGSEA. Trimming removed 5 bases from V and 5 bases from J; junction bases left unmatched: 8. The CDR3 sequence is 13 residues long.

The V gene is TRBV7-2, the J gene TRBJ1-1, with a possible D match to TRBD1 (6 bases). The CDR3 is 15 amino acids. Germline loops: CDR1 SGHTA, CDR2 FQGNSA. V was pared by 3 bases and J by 1 base, with 12 bases between. CDR3 residues: CASSFGGAGNTEAFF. The CDR3 DNA sequence: TGTGCCAGCAGCTTCGGGGGGGCCGGGAACACTGAAGCTTTCTTT.

The V call is TRBV7-2, the J call TRBJ2-7, with 14 bases that match TRBD2. With 5 bases clipped from V and 7 bases from J, the junction kept 10 bases outside the gene matches. The CDR3 contains 16 residues. The germline V gene encodes CDR1 SGHTA and CDR2 FQGNSA. In DNA form, the CDR3 reads TGTGCCAGCAGCCCCCCGACTAGCGGGAGGGCCAGGGAGCAGTACTTC. Translated, it gives CASSPPTSGRAREQYF.

This chain connects TRBV19 to TRBJ1-5, with 9 nucleotides matching TRBD1. Germline CDR1 reads LNHDA; CDR2 reads SQIVND (reference sequence). The trim removed 4 bases at V and 1 base at J, leaving 5 bases unmatched. The length of the CDR3 is 16 residues. CDR3 sequence reads: CASSKDRGASNQPQHF. In DNA form, the CDR3 reads TGTGCCAGTAGTAAAGACAGGGGGGCGAGCAATCAGCCCCAGCATTTT.

V gene TRBV28 combines with J gene TRBJ1-1; no reliable D call. CDR1 and CDR2 (germline): MDHEN, SYDVKM. CDR3 length equals 13 residues. Between the trimmed V and J ends, which lost 8 bases and 10 bases, there was a span of 20 bases. The CDR3 sequence is CASGRRVRWGAFF. The CDR3 region has the DNA TGTGCCAGCGGGAGAAGGGTTCGATGGGGAGCTTTCTTT. Complete variable domain (other parts from reference TRBV28 and TRBJ1-1): DVKVTQSSRYLVKRTGEKVFLECVQDMDHENMFWYRQDPGLGLRLIYFSYDVKMKEKGDIPEGYSVSREKKERFSLILESASTNQTSMYLCASGRRVRWGAFFGQGTRLTVV.

The chain joins TRBV5-8 to TRBJ2-3; D possibly corresponds to TRBD1 (5 bases). The ends were cut back, 3 bases at V and 8 bases at J, with 16 bases in the middle. Germline CDR1 is SGHTS and CDR2 is YDEGEE. The CDR3 spans 14 residues. CDR3 coding DNA: TGTGCCAGCAGCTCGGACACCCCCCGTGGTACGCAGTATTTT. It encodes CASSSDTPRGTQYF.

The rearrangement links TRBV23-1 to TRBJ2-7; D might be TRBD1 (6 bases). TRBV23-1 is annotated as an ORF whose role is uncertain. This CDR3 spans 17 amino acids. Trimming cost V 6 bases and J 4 bases, with 25 bases left between them. In nucleotides, the CDR3 is TGCGCCAGCAGAGCTCCGGGACAAACATGTCCAAAATACGAGCAGTACTTC. This gives the protein CASRAPGQTCPKYEQYF.

V and J are TRBV5-1 and TRBJ2-3, with TRBD2 matching 8 bases. J lost 0 bases, V lost 6 bases, and 9 bases had no gene match. This CDR3 is built from 16 residues. Germline CDR1 reads SGHRS; CDR2 reads YFSETQ. The CDR3 DNA is TGCGCCAGCAAAAGTCTAGCGGGTTCTAGCACAGATACGCAGTATTTT. This encodes CASKSLAGSSTDTQYF.

This clone has just a few counts. The rearrangement links TRBV6-6 to TRBJ2-1, with TRBD2 matching 11 bases. The germline V gene has CDR1 MNHNY and CDR2 SVGAGI (reference sequence). The CDR3 has 15 residues. The ends lost 2 bases at V and 9 bases at J; junction bases unmatched: 6. CDR3 DNA: TGTGCCAGCAGTTACGCTAGCGGGGGGATCGGTGAGCAGTTCTTC. This gives the protein CASSYASGGIGEQFF.

V gene TRBV19 combines with J gene TRBJ2-3, with TRBD1 identical over 10 bases. Germline V CDR1 and CDR2: LNHDA, SQIVND (reference sequence). This CDR3 region has 14 residues. V trimming: 3 bases; J trimming: 6 bases; junction bases outside the gene matches: 3. The CDR3 sequence: CASSMTGGWDTQYF. The CDR3 DNA reads as TGTGCCAGTAGTATGACAGGGGGCTGGGATACGCAGTATTTT.

The V call is TRBV7-2, the J call TRBJ2-7, with TRBD2 matching over 7 bases. CDR3 length: 14 residues. V dropped 5 bases and J dropped 3; count of bases not matched to a gene: 7. Germline lookup yields CDR1 SGHTA and CDR2 FQGNSA. The CDR3 DNA reads as TGTGCCAGCAGCCTTCCGGGACTAAACTACGAGCAGTACTTC. Protein sequence: CASSLPGLNYEQYF.

Only one count was recorded for this clone. The chain uses TRBV27 and TRBJ2-7, with 7 bases identical to TRBD2. The CDR3 has 15 residues. J was trimmed by 3 bases and V by 5 bases; bases with no gene match: 10. CDR1 is MNHEY, CDR2 SMNVEV, per germline (reference sequence). The CDR3 DNA reads TGTGCCAGCAGTGCCTGGGGGGGACCGGGCTACGAGCAGTACTTC. It yields the protein CASSAWGGPGYEQYF.

The chain has TRBV7-9 and TRBJ2-1; D is uncertain. Per germline, CDR1 SEHNR and CDR2 FQNEAQ (reference sequence). V lost 5 bases and J lost 11, with 10 bases in between. The length of the CDR3 is 11 residues. The DNA for the CDR3 is TGTGCCAGCAGCCTGGTCGGTCAGCAGTTCTTC. Its protein product is CASSLVGQQFF.

The chain joins TRBV6-5 to TRBJ1-2, with no clear D. The CDR3 covers 12 residues. Germline V gene lookup returns CDR1 MNHEY and CDR2 SVGAGI. V lost 2 bases and J 4 bases, leaving 5 bases between the germline ends. CDR3 in amino acids: CASSYGPYGYTF. The CDR3 nucleotides are TGTGCCAGCAGTTACGGCCCCTATGGCTACACCTTC.

This clone was counted only a few times. The genes are TRBV4-2 and TRBJ1-5; TRBD1 is a possible D gene (5 bases). The germline gives CDR1 LGHNA, CDR2 YNFKEQ. V lost 1 base to trimming and J lost 7 bases, with 14 bases between them. This CDR3 has 15 residues. CDR3 sequence: CASSQVEGTGQPQHF. CDR3 DNA sequence: TGTGCCAGCAGCCAAGTGGAGGGGACCGGACAGCCCCAGCATTTT.

This clone has just a few counts. This sequence joins TRBV11-2 and TRBJ2-2; weak D call: TRBD1 (6 bases). V shed 2 bases and J shed 5 bases, with 9 bases lying between them. Germline V gene data show CDR1 as SGHAT and CDR2 as FQNNGV. The CDR3 spans 14 residues. CDR3 sequence (DNA): TGTGCCAGCAGCTTATTCCAGGGGACCGGGGAGCTGTTTTTT. It is translated as CASSLFQGTGELFF.

CDR3: CAIAPGQIDSYEQYF. The CDR3 DNA is TGTGCCATCGCACCGGGACAGATTGACTCCTACGAGCAGTACTTC. The chain couples TRBV10-3 to TRBJ2-7; TRBD1 matches 7 bases. V gave up 8 bases and J gave up 0 bases; unmatched junction bases: 10. CDR1 and CDR2 from the germline V gene are ENHRY and SYGVKD. CDR3 length: 15 residues.

This clone was picked up one time. The chain couples TRBV6-5 to TRBJ2-5, with 7 bases aligning to TRBD2. Germline trimming cut 11 bases from V and 5 bases from J; bases unmatched to any gene: 11. The germline CDR1 and CDR2 sequences are MNHEY and SVGAGI. The CDR3 consists of 13 residues. For the CDR3, the DNA is TGTGCCGGGTTTAAGCGGGGCTGGGAGACCCAGTACTTC. It is translated as CAGFKRGWETQYF.

The rearrangement joins TRBV18 to TRBJ2-7, with D perhaps TRBD1 (6 bases). The CDR3 runs to 13 residues. Germline V lookup: CDR1 KGHSH, CDR2 LQKENI. Between the trimmed V and J ends, which lost 3 bases and 5 bases, there was a span of 11 bases. The CDR3 loop reads CASSPTGLDEQYF. CDR3 DNA: TGTGCCAGCTCACCCACAGGGTTGGACGAGCAGTACTTC.

This clone has just a few counts. The DNA of the CDR3 is TGTGCCAGCAGTTCTACACGGGACACCATTGCACCCCTCCACTTT. This gives the protein CASSSTRDTIAPLHF. This chain uses TRBV27 with TRBJ1-6; perhaps TRBD1 as D (6 bases). Germline lookup yields CDR1 MNHEY and CDR2 SMNVEV (reference sequence). V dropped 4 bases and J dropped 11 bases, with 18 bases sitting between them. The CDR3 runs 15 residues.

The gene calls are TRBV5-8 and TRBJ2-7, with 7 bases lining up with TRBD2. Germline V gene data show CDR1 as SGHTS and CDR2 as YDEGEE. V was clipped by 6 bases and J by 0 bases; unmatched bases: 6. This CDR3 region has 14 residues. CDR3 coding DNA: TGTGCCAGCACTGGGCGGGGGACCTCCTACGAGCAGTACTTC. Translation: CASTGRGTSYEQYF.

The chain recombines TRBV2 with TRBJ2-7, with 11 bases fitting TRBD2. V dropped 6 bases and J dropped 3; count of bases not matched to a gene: 1. The germline V gene has CDR1 SNHLY and CDR2 FYNNEI. The CDR3 has 13 residues. CDR3 in amino acids: CASRGLAVYEQYF. The CDR3 region has the DNA TGTGCCAGCAGGGGACTAGCGGTCTACGAGCAGTACTTC.

This rearrangement joins TRBV7-9 to TRBJ2-7; D gene ambiguous. The CDR3 sequence is 14 residues long. The V gene's germline CDR1 is SEHNR and CDR2 FQNEAQ (reference sequence). Trimming took off 3 bases at V and 0 bases at J, with 9 bases between the two ends. In DNA, the CDR3 is TGTGCCAGCAGCTTGGAGCCATACTCCTACGAGCAGTACTTC. It specifies CASSLEPYSYEQYF.

This clone was detected a few times. The chain has TRBV7-9 and TRBJ2-7, with D perhaps TRBD2 (5 bases). Trimming shortened V by 2 bases and J by 6 bases, and 11 bases separated the two germline ends. CDR3 length: 13 residues. CDR1 is SEHNR, CDR2 FQNEAQ, per germline (reference sequence). CDR3 loop: CASSLTRGGEQYF. The CDR3, as DNA: TGTGCCAGCAGCTTAACCAGAGGAGGCGAGCAGTACTTC. The entire variable domain, with the rest obtained from reference TRBV7-9 and TRBJ2-7, is as follows: DTGVSQNPRHKITKRGQNVTFRCDPISEHNRLYWYRQTLGQGPEFLTYFQNEAQLEKSRLLSDRFSAERPKGSFSTLEIQRTEQGDSAMYLCASSLTRGGEQYFGPGTRLTVT.

The chain uses TRBV28 and TRBJ2-3, with 12 bases fitting TRBD2. V lost 5 bases and J lost 4; bases outside the gene matches: 7. CDR1 is MDHEN, CDR2 SYDVKM, per germline. CDR3 length: 16 amino acids. CDR3 residues: CASSPSLAGGADTQYF. The CDR3 nucleotides read TGTGCCAGCAGTCCCAGCCTAGCGGGAGGGGCAGATACGCAGTATTTT.

The chain couples TRBV10-3 to TRBJ2-2; D remains ambiguous. Trimming shortened V by 7 bases and J by 5 bases, and 11 bases separated the two germline ends. This CDR3 is built from 13 residues. Germline values: CDR1 ENHRY, CDR2 SYGVKD. The CDR3 sequence is CAITYRETGELFF. The CDR3 bases are TGTGCCATCACATACAGAGAAACCGGGGAGCTGTTTTTT.

J is TRBJ1-4 and V is TRBV7-9; D is ambiguous. The germline V gene has CDR1 SEHNR and CDR2 FQNEAQ (reference sequence). Deletions cut 3 bases from V and 4 bases from J, with 12 bases between. The CDR3 length is 15 residues. Here the CDR3 DNA reads TGTGCCAGCAGCTTTATGGCGGCGGGTAATGAAAAACTGTTTTTT. This codes for CASSFMAAGNEKLFF.

This clone was detected only once. The chain links TRBV9 to TRBJ2-3; D is ambiguous. This CDR3 has 13 amino acids. Germline V gene lookup returns CDR1 SGDLS and CDR2 YYNGEE. V lost 6 bases and J 4 bases, leaving 12 bases between the germline ends. In DNA, the CDR3 is TGTGCCAGCAAACTTCTAGACGCAGATACGCAGTATTTT. It translates to CASKLLDADTQYF.

The chain is built from TRBV13 and TRBJ1-2, with 8 nucleotides matching TRBD1. CDR3 size: 14 residues. The germline V gene has CDR1 PRHDT and CDR2 FYEKMQ (reference sequence). V gave up 5 bases and J gave up 4 bases; unmatched junction bases: 6. CDR3 in amino acids: CASSPGQGIYGYTF. The CDR3 DNA follows: TGTGCCAGCAGCCCCGGACAGGGAATCTATGGCTACACCTTC.

For the CDR3, the DNA is TGTGCCAGCAGAAAGGGGCAGTGGTATGGCTACACCTTC. Translated: CASRKGQWYGYTF. The rearrangement links TRBV6-5 to TRBJ1-2; maybe TRBD1 (5 bases). CDR1 and CDR2 (germline): MNHEY, SVGAGI. Trimming pared 6 bases from V and 5 bases from J, leaving 13 bases between. The CDR3 runs 13 residues.